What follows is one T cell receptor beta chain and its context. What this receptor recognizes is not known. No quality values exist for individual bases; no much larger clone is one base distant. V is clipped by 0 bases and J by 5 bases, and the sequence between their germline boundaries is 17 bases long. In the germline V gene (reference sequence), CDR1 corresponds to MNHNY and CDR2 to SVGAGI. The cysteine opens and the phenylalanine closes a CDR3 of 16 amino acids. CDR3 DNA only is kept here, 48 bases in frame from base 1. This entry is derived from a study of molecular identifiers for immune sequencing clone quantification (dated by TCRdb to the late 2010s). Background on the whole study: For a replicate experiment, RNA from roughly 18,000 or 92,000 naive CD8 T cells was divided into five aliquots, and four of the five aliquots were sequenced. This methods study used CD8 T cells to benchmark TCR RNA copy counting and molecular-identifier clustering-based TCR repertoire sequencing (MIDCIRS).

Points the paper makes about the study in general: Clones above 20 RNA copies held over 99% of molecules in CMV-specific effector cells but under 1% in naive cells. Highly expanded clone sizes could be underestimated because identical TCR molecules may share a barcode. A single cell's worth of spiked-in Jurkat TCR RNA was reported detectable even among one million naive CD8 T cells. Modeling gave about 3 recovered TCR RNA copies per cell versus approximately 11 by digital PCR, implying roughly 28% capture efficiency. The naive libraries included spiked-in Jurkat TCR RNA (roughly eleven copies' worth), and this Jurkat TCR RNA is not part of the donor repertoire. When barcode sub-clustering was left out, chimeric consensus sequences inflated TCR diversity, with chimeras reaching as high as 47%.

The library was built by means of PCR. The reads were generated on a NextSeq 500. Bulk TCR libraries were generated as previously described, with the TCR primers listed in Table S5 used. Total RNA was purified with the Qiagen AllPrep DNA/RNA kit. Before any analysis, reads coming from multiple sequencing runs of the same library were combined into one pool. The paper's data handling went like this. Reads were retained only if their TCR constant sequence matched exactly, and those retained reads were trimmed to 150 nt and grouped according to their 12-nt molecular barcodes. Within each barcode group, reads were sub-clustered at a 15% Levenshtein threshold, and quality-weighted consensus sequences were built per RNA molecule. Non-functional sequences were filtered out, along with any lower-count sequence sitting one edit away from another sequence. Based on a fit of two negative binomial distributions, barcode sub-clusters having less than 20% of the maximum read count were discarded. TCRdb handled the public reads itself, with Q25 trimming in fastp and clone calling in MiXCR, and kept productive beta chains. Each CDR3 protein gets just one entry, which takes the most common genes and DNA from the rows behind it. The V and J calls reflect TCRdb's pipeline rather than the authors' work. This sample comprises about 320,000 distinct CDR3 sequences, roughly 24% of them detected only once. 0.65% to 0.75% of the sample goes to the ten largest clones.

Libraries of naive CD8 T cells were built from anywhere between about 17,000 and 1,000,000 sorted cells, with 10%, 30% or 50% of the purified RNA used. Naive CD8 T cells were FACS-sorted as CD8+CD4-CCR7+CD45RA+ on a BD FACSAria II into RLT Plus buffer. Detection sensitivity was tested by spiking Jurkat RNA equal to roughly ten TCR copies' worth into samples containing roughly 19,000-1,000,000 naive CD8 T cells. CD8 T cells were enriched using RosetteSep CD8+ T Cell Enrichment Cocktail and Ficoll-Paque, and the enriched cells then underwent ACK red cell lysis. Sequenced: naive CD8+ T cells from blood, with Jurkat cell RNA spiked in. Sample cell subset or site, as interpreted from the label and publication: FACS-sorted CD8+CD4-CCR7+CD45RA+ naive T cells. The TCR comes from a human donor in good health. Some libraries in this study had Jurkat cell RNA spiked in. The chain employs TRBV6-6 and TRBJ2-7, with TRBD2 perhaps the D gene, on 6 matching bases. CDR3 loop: CASSYSVARGLHEQYF. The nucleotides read TGTGCCAGCAGTTACTCGGTTGCGCGGGGTCTGCACGAGCAGTACTTC.